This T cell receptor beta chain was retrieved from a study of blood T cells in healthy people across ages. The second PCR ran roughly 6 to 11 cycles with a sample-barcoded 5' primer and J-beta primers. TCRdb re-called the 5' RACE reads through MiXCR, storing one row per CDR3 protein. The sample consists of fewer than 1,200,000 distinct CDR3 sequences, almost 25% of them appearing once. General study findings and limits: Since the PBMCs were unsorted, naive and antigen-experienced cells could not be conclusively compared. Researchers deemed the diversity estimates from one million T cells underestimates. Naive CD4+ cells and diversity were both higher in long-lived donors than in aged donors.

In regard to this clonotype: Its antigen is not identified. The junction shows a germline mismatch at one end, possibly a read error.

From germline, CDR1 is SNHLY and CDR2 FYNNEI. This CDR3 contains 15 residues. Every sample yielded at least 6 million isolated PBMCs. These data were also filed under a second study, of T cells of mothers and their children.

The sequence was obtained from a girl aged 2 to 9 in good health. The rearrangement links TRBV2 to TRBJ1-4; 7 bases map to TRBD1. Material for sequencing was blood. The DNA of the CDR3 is TGTGCCAGCAGGGAAGGACAGGCAACTAATGAAAAACTGTTTTTT. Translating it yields CASREGQATNEKLFF.